This T cell receptor beta chain was identified during a study of molecular identifiers for immune sequencing clone quantification. Study-level points and caveats: Detecting spiked Jurkat TCR RNA from one cell among about a million naive cells was reportedly possible.

A CD8+CD4-CCR7+CD45RA+ phenotype served as the sorting definition for naive CD8 T cells. TCR libraries were built in bulk with a published protocol and specific TCR primers. TCRdb re-called the PCR reads with MiXCR, one entry per CDR3 protein. The table records about 68,000 distinct CDR3 sequences, 15% to 20% of them present only once. The sample holds many counts of this clonotype. The antigen is unknown. Trimming took 4 bases from V and 1 from J, leaving 22 bases between them. The germline V gene has CDR1 MGHDK and CDR2 SYGVNS. The CDR3 sequence is 18 residues long. Sequencing input: naive CD8+ T cells from blood, with Jurkat cell RNA spiked in. Subset: FACS-sorted CD8+CD4-CCR7+CD45RA+ naive T cells. The sequence derives from a human donor in good health. Some libraries in this study had Jurkat cell RNA spiked in. The chain joins TRBV25-1 to TRBJ1-1, with D possibly being TRBD1 (6 bases). The CDR3 DNA reads TGTGCCAGCAGTGGACTCGCAGGCACCCACAGGGCGAACACTGAAGCTTTCTTT. Its translation is CASSGLAGTHRANTEAFF.